This TCR beta chain came from a study of neurological immune-mediated disorders. Whole-study results and caveats: HTLV-1-associated myelopathy led in TCR clonal expansion, while multiple sclerosis ranked lowest, below healthy controls.

As to this clonotype: The antigen remains undetermined.

The method for making cDNA was 5'RACE, and it used 10-nucleotide random UMIs. TCRdb processed the 5' RACE reads anew with MiXCR; each CDR3 protein has one entry. The repertoire has 71,000 or so distinct CDR3 sequences, around 4.6% of them found once; the top ten carry about 2%. Trimming took off 0 bases at V and 10 bases at J, with 18 bases between the two ends. The germline CDR1 and CDR2 sequences are KGHSH and LQKENI. The CDR3 loop spans 16 amino acids. The source of this sequence is a woman aged 25 to 45 with multiple sclerosis. J is TRBJ1-4 and V is TRBV18, with D possibly being TRBD1 (5 bases). The specimen was PBMCs. The CDR3 coding sequence is TGTGCCAGCTCACCACCCGGGACCGTGGGAGACGGAAAACTGTTTTTT. Encoded protein: CASSPPGTVGDGKLFF. The entire variable domain, with the rest obtained from reference TRBV18 and TRBJ1-4, is as follows: NAGVMQNPRHLVRRRGQEARLRCSPMKGHSHVYWYRQLPEEGLKFMVYLQKENIIDESGMPKERFSAEFPKEGPSILRIQQVVRGDSAAYFCASSPPGTVGDGKLFFGSGTQLSVL.